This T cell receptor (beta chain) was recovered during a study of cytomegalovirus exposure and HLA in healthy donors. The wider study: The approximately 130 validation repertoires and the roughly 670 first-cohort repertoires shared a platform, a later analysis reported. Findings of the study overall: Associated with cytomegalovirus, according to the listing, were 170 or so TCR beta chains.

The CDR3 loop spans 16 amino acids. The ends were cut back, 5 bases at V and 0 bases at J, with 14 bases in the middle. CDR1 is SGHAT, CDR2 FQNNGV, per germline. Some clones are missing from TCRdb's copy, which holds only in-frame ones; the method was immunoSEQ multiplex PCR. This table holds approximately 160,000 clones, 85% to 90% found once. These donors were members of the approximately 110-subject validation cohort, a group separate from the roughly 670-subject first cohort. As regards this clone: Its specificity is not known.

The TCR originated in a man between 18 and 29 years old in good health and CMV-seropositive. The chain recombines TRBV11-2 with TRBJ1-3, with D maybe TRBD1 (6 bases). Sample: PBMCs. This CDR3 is CASSNGQILSGNTIYF. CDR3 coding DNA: TGTGCCAGCAGCAATGGACAGATACTCTCTGGAAACACCATATATTTT.